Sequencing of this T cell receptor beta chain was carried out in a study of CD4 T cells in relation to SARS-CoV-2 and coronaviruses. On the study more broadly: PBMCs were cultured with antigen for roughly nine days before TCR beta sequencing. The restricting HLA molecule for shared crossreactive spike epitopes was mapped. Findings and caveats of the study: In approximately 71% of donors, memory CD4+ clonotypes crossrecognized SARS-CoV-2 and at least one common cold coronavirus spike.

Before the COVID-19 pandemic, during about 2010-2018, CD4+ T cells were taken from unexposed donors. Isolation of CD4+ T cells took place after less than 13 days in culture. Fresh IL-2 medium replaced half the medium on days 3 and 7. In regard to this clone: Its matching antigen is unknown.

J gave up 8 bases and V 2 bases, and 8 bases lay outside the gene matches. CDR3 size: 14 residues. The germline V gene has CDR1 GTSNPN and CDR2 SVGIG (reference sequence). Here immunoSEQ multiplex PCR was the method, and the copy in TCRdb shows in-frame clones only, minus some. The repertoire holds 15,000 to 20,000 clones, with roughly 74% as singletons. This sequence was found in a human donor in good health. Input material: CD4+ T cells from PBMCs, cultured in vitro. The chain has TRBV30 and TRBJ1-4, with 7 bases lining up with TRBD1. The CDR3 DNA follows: TGTGCCTGGAGTCCAGGGGGTATGGAGGAAAAACTGTTTTTT. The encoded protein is CAWSPGGMEEKLFF.